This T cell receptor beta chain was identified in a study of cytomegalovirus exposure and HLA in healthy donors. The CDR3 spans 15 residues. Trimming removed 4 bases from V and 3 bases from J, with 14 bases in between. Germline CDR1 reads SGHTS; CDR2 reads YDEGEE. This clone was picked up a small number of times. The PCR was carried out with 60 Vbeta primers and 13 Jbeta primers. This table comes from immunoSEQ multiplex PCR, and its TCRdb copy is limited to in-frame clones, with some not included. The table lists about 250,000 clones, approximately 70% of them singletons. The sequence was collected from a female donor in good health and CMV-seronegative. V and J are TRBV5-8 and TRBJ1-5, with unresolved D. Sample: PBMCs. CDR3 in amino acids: CASSKGVVFNQPQHF. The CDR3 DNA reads TGTGCCAGCAGCAAGGGAGTCGTGTTCAATCAGCCCCAGCATTTT.